The 7 T cell receptor beta chains presented below share a single source sample, sequenced in a study of shared clonotypes between healthy human individuals. Selected positively for CCR7 and CD45RO-negative, naive CD8 cells excluded terminally differentiated effector memory CD45RA+ cells. Clones were read by immunoSEQ multiplex PCR, and TCRdb kept only the in-frame ones, dropping some. The profile shows some 740,000 clones, nearly 95% of them singletons. The sequenced sample was naive CD8+ T cells sorted from blood. The receptors shown here come from a man aged 25 to 40 in good health.

Details on this clone: Other DNA sequences in this specimen translate into the identical CDR3. The rearrangement links TRBV7-9 to TRBJ2-7, with D unclear. V gave up 5 bases and J gave up 4 bases, with 9 bases separating them. In germline, CDR1 is SEHNR, CDR2 FQNEAQ (reference sequence). This CDR3 contains 12 residues. CDR3 region: CASSPDPYEQYF. The CDR3 coding sequence is TGTGCCAGCAGCCCCGACCCTTACGAGCAGTACTTC.

The chain is built from TRBV27 and TRBJ2-1; D is undetermined. The CDR3 spans 16 residues. From germline, CDR1 is MNHEY and CDR2 SMNVEV (reference sequence). Deletions cut 6 bases from V and 0 bases from J, with 15 bases between. CDR3 residues: CASRPTSDLSYNEQFF. In DNA, the CDR3 is TGTGCCAGCAGACCAACTTCCGATCTCTCCTACAATGAGCAGTTCTTC.

This clone was observed a single time. This chain connects TRBV4-1 to TRBJ2-7, with TRBD1 matching 8 bases. This CDR3 is built from 15 residues. The germline CDR1 and CDR2 sequences are MGHRA and YSYEKL. V was pared by 4 bases and J by 6 bases, with 11 bases of the junction left unmatched. The CDR3 DNA follows: TGCGCCAGCAGCCTAAGGGGCCAGGGGGCGTTCGAGCAGTACTTC. Translated: CASSLRGQGAFEQYF.

The chain is built from TRBV11-2 and TRBJ1-3; 7 positions match TRBD1. V gave up 5 bases and J gave up 4 bases; unmatched junction bases: 8. The germline V gene has CDR1 SGHAT and CDR2 FQNNGV. The CDR3 runs 15 residues. For the CDR3, the DNA is TGTGCCAGCAGCCCCCTAGAGGGGGCGGGAAACACCATATATTTT. Protein: CASSPLEGAGNTIYF.

This chain uses TRBV18 with TRBJ2-1; 9 bases fit TRBD2. The CDR3 is 16 residues long. Germline CDR1 is KGHSH and CDR2 is LQKENI. With 4 bases clipped from V and 4 bases from J, the junction kept 8 bases outside the gene matches. Written as DNA, the CDR3 is TGTGCCAGCTCACAGGCTAGCGGGATCTCGTACAATGAGCAGTTCTTC. It translates to CASSQASGISYNEQFF.

The chain joins TRBV11-2 to TRBJ2-7; no firm D call. Germline assignment: CDR1 SGHAT and CDR2 FQNNGV. Trimming took 0 bases from V and 3 from J, leaving 6 bases between them. This CDR3 comprises 13 residues. CDR3 sequence reads: CASSLDLLYEQYF. The CDR3 bases are TGTGCCAGCAGCTTAGATCTCCTCTACGAGCAGTACTTC.

The V gene is TRBV28, the J gene TRBJ2-3, with 8 bases matching TRBD2. The CDR3 totals 16 residues. Germline V gene data show CDR1 as MDHEN and CDR2 as SYDVKM. Trimming cost V 3 bases and J 2 bases; bases outside gene matches: 7. The CDR3 DNA reads as TGTGCCAGCAGTTTGGAATTTAGCGGGACCACAGATACGCAGTATTTT. It encodes CASSLEFSGTTDTQYF.